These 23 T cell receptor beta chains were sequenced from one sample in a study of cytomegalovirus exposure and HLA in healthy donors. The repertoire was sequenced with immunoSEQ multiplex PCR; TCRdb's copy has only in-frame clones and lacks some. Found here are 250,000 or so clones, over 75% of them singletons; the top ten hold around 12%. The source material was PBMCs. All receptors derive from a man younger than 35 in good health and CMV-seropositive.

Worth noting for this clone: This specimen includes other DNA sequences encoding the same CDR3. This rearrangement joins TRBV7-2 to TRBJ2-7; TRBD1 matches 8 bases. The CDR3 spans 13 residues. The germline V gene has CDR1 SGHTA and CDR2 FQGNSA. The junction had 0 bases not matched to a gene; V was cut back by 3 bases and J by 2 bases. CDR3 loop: CASSLDRAYEQYF. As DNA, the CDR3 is TGTGCCAGCAGCTTGGACAGGGCCTACGAGCAGTACTTC.

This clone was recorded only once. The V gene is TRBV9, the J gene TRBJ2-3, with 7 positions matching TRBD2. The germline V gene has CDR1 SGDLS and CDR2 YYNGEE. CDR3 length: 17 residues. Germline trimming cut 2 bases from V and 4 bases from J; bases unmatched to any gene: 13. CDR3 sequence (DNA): TGTGCCAGCAGCGTCACACCGGTGGGAGGGATCCCAGATACGCAGTATTTT. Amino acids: CASSVTPVGGIPDTQYF. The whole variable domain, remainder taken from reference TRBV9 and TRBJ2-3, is DSGVTQTPKHLITATGQRVTLRCSPRSGDLSVYWYQQSLDQGLQFLIQYYNGEERAKGNILERFSAQQFPDLHSELNLSSLELGDSALYFCASSVTPVGGIPDTQYFGPGTRLTVL.

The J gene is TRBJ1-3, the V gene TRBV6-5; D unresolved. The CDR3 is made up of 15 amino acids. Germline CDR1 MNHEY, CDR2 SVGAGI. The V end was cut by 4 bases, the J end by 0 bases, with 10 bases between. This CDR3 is CASSFDLDSGNTIYF. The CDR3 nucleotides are TGTGCCAGCAGTTTCGACTTGGACTCTGGAAACACCATATATTTT.

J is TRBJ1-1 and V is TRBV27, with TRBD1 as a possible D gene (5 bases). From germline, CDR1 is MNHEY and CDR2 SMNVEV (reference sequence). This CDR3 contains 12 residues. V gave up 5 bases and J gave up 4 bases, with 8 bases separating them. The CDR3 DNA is TGTGCCAGCAGTGACAGTAGCACTGAAGCTTTCTTT. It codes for CASSDSSTEAFF.

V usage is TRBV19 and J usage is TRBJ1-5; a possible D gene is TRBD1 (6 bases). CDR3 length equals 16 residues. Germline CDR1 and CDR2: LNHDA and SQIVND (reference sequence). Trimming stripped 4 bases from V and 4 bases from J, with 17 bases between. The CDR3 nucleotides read TGTGCCAGTAGTACTAATTCACGGGGGGCAAATCAGCCCCAGCATTTT. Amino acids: CASSTNSRGANQPQHF.

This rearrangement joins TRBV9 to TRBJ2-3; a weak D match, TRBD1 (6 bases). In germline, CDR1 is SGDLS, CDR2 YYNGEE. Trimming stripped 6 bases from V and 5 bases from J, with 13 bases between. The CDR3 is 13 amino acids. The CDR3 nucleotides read TGTGCCAGCACCTACCTAGGGGGAGATACGCAGTATTTT. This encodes CASTYLGGDTQYF. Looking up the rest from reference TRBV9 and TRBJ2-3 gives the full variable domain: DSGVTQTPKHLITATGQRVTLRCSPRSGDLSVYWYQQSLDQGLQFLIQYYNGEERAKGNILERFSAQQFPDLHSELNLSSLELGDSALYFCASTYLGGDTQYFGPGTRLTVL.

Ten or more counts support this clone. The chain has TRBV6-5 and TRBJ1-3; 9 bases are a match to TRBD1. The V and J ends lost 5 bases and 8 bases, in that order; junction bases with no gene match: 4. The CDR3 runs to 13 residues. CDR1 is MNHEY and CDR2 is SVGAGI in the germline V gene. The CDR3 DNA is TGTGCCAGCAGTGGACAGGGGAGCGACACCATATATTTT. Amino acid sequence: CASSGQGSDTIYF.

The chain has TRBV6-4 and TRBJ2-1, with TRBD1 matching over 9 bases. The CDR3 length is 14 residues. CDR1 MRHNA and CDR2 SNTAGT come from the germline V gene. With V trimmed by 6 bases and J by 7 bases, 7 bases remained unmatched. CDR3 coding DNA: TGTGCCAGCAGCCCAGGACAGGGGAGGAATGAGCAGTTCTTC. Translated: CASSPGQGRNEQFF.

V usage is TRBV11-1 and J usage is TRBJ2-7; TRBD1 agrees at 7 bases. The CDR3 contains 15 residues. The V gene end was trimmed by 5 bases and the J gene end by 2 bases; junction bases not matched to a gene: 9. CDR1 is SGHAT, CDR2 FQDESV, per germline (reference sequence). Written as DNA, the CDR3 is TGTGCCAGCAGCCTATCCCGGGACAGAACCTACGAGCAGTACTTC. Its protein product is CASSLSRDRTYEQYF.

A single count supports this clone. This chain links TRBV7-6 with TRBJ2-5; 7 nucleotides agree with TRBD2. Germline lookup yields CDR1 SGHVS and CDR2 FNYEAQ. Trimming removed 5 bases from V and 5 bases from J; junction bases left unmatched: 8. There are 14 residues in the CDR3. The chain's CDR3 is CASSPGGSGETQYF. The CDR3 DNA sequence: TGTGCCAGCAGCCCCGGGGGGAGCGGGGAGACCCAGTACTTC. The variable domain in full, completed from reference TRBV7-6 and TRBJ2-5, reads GAGVSQSPRYKVTKRGQDVALRCDPISGHVSLYWYRQALGQGPEFLTYFNYEAQQDKSGLPNDRFSAERPEGSISTLTIQRTEQRDSAMYRCASSPGGSGETQYFGPGTRLLVL.

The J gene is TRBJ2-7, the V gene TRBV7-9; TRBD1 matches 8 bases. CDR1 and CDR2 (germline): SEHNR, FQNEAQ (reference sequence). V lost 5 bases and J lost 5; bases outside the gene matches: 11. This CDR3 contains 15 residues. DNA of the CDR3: TGTGCCAGCAGCCGTGACAGGGGCGCGTCCCACGAGCAGTACTTC. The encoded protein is CASSRDRGASHEQYF.

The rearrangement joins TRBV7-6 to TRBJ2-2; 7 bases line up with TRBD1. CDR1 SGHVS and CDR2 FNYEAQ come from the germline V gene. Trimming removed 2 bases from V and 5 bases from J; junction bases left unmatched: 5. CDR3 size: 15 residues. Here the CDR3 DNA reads TGTGCCAGCAGCTTATATACAGGGGTAACCGGGGAGCTGTTTTTT. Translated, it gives CASSLYTGVTGELFF.

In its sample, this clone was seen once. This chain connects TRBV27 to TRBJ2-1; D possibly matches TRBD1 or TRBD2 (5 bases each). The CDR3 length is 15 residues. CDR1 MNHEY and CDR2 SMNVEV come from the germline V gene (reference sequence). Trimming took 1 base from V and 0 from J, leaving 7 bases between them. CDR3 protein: CASSLFGTSYNEQFF. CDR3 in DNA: TGTGCCAGCAGTTTATTCGGGACCTCCTACAATGAGCAGTTCTTC.

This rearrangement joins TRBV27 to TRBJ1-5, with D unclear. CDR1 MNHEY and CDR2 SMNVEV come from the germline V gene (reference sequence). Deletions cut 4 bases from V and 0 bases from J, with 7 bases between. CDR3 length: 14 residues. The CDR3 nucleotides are TGTGCCAGCAGTTCACTCGGTAGCAATCAGCCCCAGCATTTT. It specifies CASSSLGSNQPQHF.

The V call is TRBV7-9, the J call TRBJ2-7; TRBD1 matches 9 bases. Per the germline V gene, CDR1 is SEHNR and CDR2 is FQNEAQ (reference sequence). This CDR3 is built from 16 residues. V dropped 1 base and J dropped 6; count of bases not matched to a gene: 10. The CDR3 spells CASSLVPGQGVVEQYF. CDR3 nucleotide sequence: TGTGCCAGCAGCTTAGTACCGGGACAGGGTGTAGTCGAGCAGTACTTC.

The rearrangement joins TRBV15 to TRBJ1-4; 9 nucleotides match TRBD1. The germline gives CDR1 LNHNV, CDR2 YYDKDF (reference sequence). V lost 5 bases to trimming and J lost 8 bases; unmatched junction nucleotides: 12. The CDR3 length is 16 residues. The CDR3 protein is CATSRTPGTGTEKLFF. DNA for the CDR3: TGTGCCACCAGCCGCACCCCCGGGACAGGGACCGAAAAACTGTTTTTT.

The CDR3 DNA reads as TGTGCCACCGAGGACAGGTCCTACGAGCAGTACTTC. Its translation: CATEDRSYEQYF. The V call is TRBV28, the J call TRBJ2-7, with TRBD1 identical over 7 bases. Trimming took 10 bases from V and 1 from J; bases not matched to a gene: 4. There are 12 residues in the CDR3. Germline V gene lookup returns CDR1 MDHEN and CDR2 SYDVKM.

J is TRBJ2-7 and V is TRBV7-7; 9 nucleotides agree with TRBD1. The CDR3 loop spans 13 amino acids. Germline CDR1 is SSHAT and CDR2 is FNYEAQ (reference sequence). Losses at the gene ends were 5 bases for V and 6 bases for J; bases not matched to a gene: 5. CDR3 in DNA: TGTGCCAGCAGCCCGGGACAGGGCTCCGAGCAGTACTTC. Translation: CASSPGQGSEQYF.

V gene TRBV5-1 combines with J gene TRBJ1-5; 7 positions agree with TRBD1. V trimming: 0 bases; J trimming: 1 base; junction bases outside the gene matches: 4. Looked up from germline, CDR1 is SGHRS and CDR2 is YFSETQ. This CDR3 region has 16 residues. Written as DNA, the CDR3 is TGCGCCAGCAGCTTGGGTACAGGGGCCAGCAATCAGCCCCAGCATTTT. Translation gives CASSLGTGASNQPQHF.

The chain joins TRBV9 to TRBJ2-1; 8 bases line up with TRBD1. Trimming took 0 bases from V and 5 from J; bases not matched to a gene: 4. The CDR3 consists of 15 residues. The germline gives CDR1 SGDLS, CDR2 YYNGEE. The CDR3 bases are TGTGCCAGCAGCGTAGGACAGGGGTCCCACAATGAGCAGTTCTTC. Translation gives CASSVGQGSHNEQFF.

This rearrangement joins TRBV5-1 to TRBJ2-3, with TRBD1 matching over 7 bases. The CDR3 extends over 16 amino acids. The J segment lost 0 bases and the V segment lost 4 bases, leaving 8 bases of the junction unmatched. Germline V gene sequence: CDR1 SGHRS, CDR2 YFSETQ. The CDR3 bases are TGCGCCAGCAGCAGAGGGGACAGTACTAGCACAGATACGCAGTATTTT. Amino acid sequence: CASSRGDSTSTDTQYF.

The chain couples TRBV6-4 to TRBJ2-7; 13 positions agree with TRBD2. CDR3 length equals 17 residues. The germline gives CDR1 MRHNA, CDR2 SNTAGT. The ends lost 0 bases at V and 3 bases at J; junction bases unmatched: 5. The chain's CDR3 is CASSDSPGLAGNYEQYF. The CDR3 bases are TGTGCCAGCAGTGACTCACCGGGACTAGCGGGAAACTACGAGCAGTACTTC.

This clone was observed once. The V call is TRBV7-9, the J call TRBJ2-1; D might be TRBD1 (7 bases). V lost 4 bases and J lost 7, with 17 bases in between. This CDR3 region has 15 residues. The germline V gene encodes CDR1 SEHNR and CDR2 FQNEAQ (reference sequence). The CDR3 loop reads CASSSPYRGGNEQFF. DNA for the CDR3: TGTGCCAGCAGCTCTCCTTACAGGGGAGGTAATGAGCAGTTCTTC.